A single sample is the source of the 6 T cell receptor beta chains below, sequenced in a study of blood T cell repertoires in COVID-19. The repertoire was sequenced with immunoSEQ multiplex PCR; TCRdb's copy has only in-frame clones and lacks some. The sample comprises tens of thousands of clones, around 67% of which are singletons, and under 5% rests with the top ten. The sequenced sample was peripheral blood. The receptors derive from a man between 70 and 80 years old with COVID-19, enrolled during active disease.

The rearrangement links TRBV7-2 to TRBJ2-7; TRBD2 matches 7 bases. V gave up 2 bases and J gave up 7 bases; unmatched junction bases: 11. CDR3 size: 15 residues. Germline V lookup: CDR1 SGHTA, CDR2 FQGNSA. As DNA, the CDR3 is TGTGCCAGCAGCTTAAGTGGCGGGAGCATGCGAGAGCAGTACTTC. As protein: CASSLSGGSMREQYF.

This chain joins TRBV5-1 and TRBJ2-5; possibly TRBD2 for D (6 bases). This CDR3 is built from 16 residues. Germline CDR1 is SGHRS and CDR2 is YFSETQ. V was trimmed by 4 bases and J by 4 bases, leaving 20 bases between them. This CDR3 is CASSLLGLFLGETQYF. In nucleotides, the CDR3 is TGCGCCAGCAGCCTCCTAGGACTATTTTTGGGAGAGACCCAGTACTTC.

The rearrangement uses TRBV10-2 and TRBJ2-5; 12 nucleotides align to TRBD2. The CDR3 covers 15 residues. V shed 6 bases, J shed 5 bases, and the junction held 7 bases outside the gene matches. CDR1 and CDR2 (germline): WSHSY, SAAADI. This CDR3 reads CASSPPSGRGETQYF. The CDR3 DNA is TGCGCCAGCAGCCCCCCTAGCGGGAGGGGGGAGACCCAGTACTTC.

This chain uses TRBV18 with TRBJ2-3, with 8 positions matching TRBD1. CDR1 is KGHSH, CDR2 LQKENI, per germline. The CDR3 spans 18 residues. J was trimmed by 4 bases and V by 4 bases; bases with no gene match: 16. The CDR3 region is CASSLPNRDRLGADTQYF. As DNA, the CDR3 is TGTGCCAGCTCACTCCCGAACCGGGACAGGTTGGGGGCAGATACGCAGTATTTT.

This chain joins TRBV7-2 and TRBJ2-1; 7 bases align to TRBD2. This CDR3 comprises 17 residues. V lost 3 bases to trimming and J lost 0 bases; unmatched junction nucleotides: 8. The germline V gene has CDR1 SGHTA and CDR2 FQGNSA. CDR3: CASSFPPGGSSYNEQFF. The DNA of the CDR3 is TGTGCCAGCAGCTTTCCGCCGGGCGGGAGCTCCTACAATGAGCAGTTCTTC.

The chain couples TRBV5-1 to TRBJ2-3, with D maybe TRBD1 (5 bases). Per germline, CDR1 SGHRS and CDR2 YFSETQ. Trimming cost V 4 bases and J 2 bases, with 14 bases left between them. The length of the CDR3 is 15 residues. The CDR3 bases are TGCGCCAGCAGCGTAATTCAAGGGGACACAGATACGCAGTATTTT. Residues: CASSVIQGDTDTQYF.